This T cell receptor beta chain was obtained from a study of blood T cell repertoires in COVID-19. The authors' processing: Estimated nucleated cell counts came from reference gene primer amplification. The repertoire was sequenced with immunoSEQ multiplex PCR; TCRdb's copy has only in-frame clones and lacks some. The V and J calls and clone size come from that table; D and trimming were worked out from the DNA. The sample consists of some 350,000 clones, 75% to 90% of them appearing once. The V gene's germline CDR1 is DFQATT and CDR2 SNEGSKA (reference sequence). CDR3 size: 9 residues. V dropped 5 bases and J dropped 7 bases, with 5 bases sitting between them.

Sequencing used PBMCs or T cells enriched from blood (not recorded which). This chain joins TRBV20-1 and TRBJ1-2; D uncertain. The TCR was taken from a man aged 18 to 35 who had recovered from COVID-19. CDR3 coding DNA: TGCAGTGCTGGGAGTGGCTACACCTTC. Amino acid sequence: CSAGSGYTF.